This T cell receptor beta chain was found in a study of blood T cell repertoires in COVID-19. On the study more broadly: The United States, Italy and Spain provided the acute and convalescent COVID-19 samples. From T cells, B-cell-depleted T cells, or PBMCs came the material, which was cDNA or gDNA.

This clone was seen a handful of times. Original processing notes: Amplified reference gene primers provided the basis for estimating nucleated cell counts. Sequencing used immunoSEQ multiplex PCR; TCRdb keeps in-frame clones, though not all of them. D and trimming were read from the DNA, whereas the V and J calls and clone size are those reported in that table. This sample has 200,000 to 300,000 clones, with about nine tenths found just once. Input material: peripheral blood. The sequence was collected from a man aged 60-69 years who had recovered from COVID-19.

CDR3 bases: TGCAGCGTGAGGACAGGGGCCACCTATAATTCACCCCTCCACTTT. Its protein product is CSVRTGATYNSPLHF. The chain employs TRBV29-1 and TRBJ1-6; TRBD1 aligns across 9 bases. CDR3 size: 15 residues. The trim removed 6 bases at V and 2 bases at J, leaving 5 bases unmatched. Germline-derived CDR1 and CDR2 are SQVTM and ANQGSEA.